This entry lists 19 T cell receptor beta chains sequenced from one sample in a study of T cells of healthy individuals. Each CDR3 protein gets one entry after TCRdb re-called the 5' RACE reads with MiXCR. The table lists 53,000 or so distinct CDR3 sequences, under 15% of them singletons. These receptors all come from a human donor in good health.

The sample holds a few counts of this clonotype. This chain uses TRBV7-8 with TRBJ2-7; D gene uncertain. V was cut by 0 bases and J by 2 bases, with 8 bases left in between. From germline, CDR1 is SGHVS and CDR2 FQNEAQ. This CDR3 spans 14 amino acids. The CDR3 sequence is CASSLAPDTYEQYF. The DNA for the CDR3 is TGTGCCAGCAGCTTAGCACCCGATACCTACGAGCAGTACTTC.

This clonotype was seen many times. The rearrangement uses TRBV5-1 and TRBJ1-1; 7 bases are a match to TRBD1. This CDR3 contains 14 residues. Unmatched junction bases numbered 5, after V lost 0 bases and J lost 6 bases. From germline, CDR1 is SGHRS and CDR2 YFSETQ. In DNA, the CDR3 is TGCGCCAGCAGCTTGGGACAGGGTGTCTCTGAAGCTTTCTTT. Amino acid sequence: CASSLGQGVSEAFF.

This clonotype was detected many times. V and J are TRBV6-2 or TRBV6-3 and TRBJ2-7; perhaps TRBD2 as D (5 bases). Germline V gives CDR1 MNHEY, CDR2 SVGEGT. This CDR3 has 16 residues. V lost 7 bases to trimming and J lost 0 bases, with 19 bases between them. This CDR3 is CASTKRQISLSYEQYF. As DNA, the CDR3 is TGTGCCAGCACCAAGCGGCAGATTAGCCTCTCCTACGAGCAGTACTTC.

This clonotype was seen at least ten times. The J gene is TRBJ2-1, the V gene TRBV9; a possible D gene is TRBD2 (6 bases). CDR3 length: 15 amino acids. Germline-derived CDR1 and CDR2 are SGDLS and YYNGEE. The ends were cut back, 0 bases at V and 8 bases at J, with 15 bases in the middle. The CDR3 loop is CASSVGTTRGDEQFF. The CDR3 coding sequence is TGTGCCAGCAGCGTAGGGACTACCCGTGGCGATGAGCAGTTCTTC.

J is TRBJ2-6 and V is TRBV24-1; D is ambiguous. CDR1 KGHDR and CDR2 SFDVKD come from the germline V gene. The CDR3 extends over 15 amino acids. V lost 6 bases to trimming and J lost 2 bases, with 10 bases between them. The CDR3 loop reads CATSPPEPGANVLTF. Here the CDR3 DNA reads TGTGCCACCAGTCCCCCAGAACCTGGGGCCAACGTCCTGACTTTC.

This clonotype was seen ten or more times. This chain links TRBV7-9 with TRBJ2-7, with D perhaps matching TRBD1 (6 bases). V lost 6 bases and J 3 bases, leaving 27 bases between the germline ends. The CDR3 runs 18 residues. The germline gives CDR1 SEHNR, CDR2 FQNEAQ (reference sequence). This CDR3 is CASSPLRSGQPPGYEQYF. CDR3 nucleotide sequence: TGTGCCAGCAGTCCTCTACGGTCCGGACAGCCACCAGGCTACGAGCAGTACTTC.

On this clonotype itself: It may be a read error: a sequence one base away is much more abundant. The chain carries TRBV24-1 and TRBJ2-7; either TRBD1 or TRBD2 may supply D (5 bases each). Trimming shortened V by 2 bases and J by 3 bases, and 13 bases separated the two germline ends. CDR1 KGHDR and CDR2 SFDVKD come from the germline V gene. CDR3 length: 15 residues. In nucleotides, the CDR3 is TGTGCCACCAGTGATTGGGAAGGGGCGGGCTACGAGCAGTACTTC. This translates into CATSDWEGAGYEQYF.

As concerns this clonotype: One end of the junction varies from germline; a read error may be responsible. This chain links TRBV7-2 with TRBJ2-3; D is ambiguous. This CDR3 spans 11 amino acids. CDR1 and CDR2 from the germline V gene are SGHTA and FQGNSA. This CDR3 is CASSLASRPNF. In nucleotides, the CDR3 is TGTGCCAGCAGCTTAGCGTCCCGACCGAATTTT.

This clonotype was counted ten times or more. The V gene is TRBV20-1, the J gene TRBJ2-3; 11 nucleotides agree with TRBD2. The length of the CDR3 is 15 residues. The V gene end was trimmed by 6 bases and the J gene end by 4 bases; junction bases not matched to a gene: 9. Per the germline V gene, CDR1 is DFQATT and CDR2 is SNEGSKA (reference sequence). The CDR3 coding sequence is TGCAGTGCCCCGGGTGGTAGCGGGGGGGCAGATACGCAGTATTTT. As protein: CSAPGGSGGADTQYF.

This chain connects TRBV20-1 to TRBJ2-3, with 16 positions matching TRBD2. V lost 6 bases and J lost 6; bases outside the gene matches: 9. CDR1 and CDR2 (germline): DFQATT, SNEGSKA (reference sequence). The CDR3 covers 16 residues. CDR3 sequence reads: CSAIGTSGRADDTQYF. CDR3 coding DNA: TGCAGTGCGATCGGGACTAGCGGGAGGGCCGACGATACGCAGTATTTT.

The chain is built from TRBV11-2 and TRBJ2-7; maybe TRBD1 (6 bases). V shed 5 bases and J shed 6 bases, with 8 bases lying between them. CDR3 size: 11 residues. Germline V gene data show CDR1 as SGHAT and CDR2 as FQNNGV. The CDR3 DNA sequence: TGTGCCAGCAGCAGGACAGTCGAGCAGTACTTC. It is translated as CASSRTVEQYF.

The chain carries TRBV12-3 or TRBV12-4 and TRBJ2-7; D is ambiguous. This CDR3 has 12 amino acids. The V end lost 5 bases, the J end lost 0 bases, and 5 bases lay between the germline ends. The CDR3 bases are TGTGCCAGCAGTCGGATCTCCTACGAGCAGTACTTC. Translating gives CASSRISYEQYF.

This clonotype was observed a handful of times. This chain links TRBV7-9 with TRBJ1-1, with 7 bases fitting TRBD1. V dropped 5 bases and J dropped 3; count of bases not matched to a gene: 12. The length of the CDR3 is 16 residues. CDR1 and CDR2 from the germline V gene are SEHNR and FQNEAQ (reference sequence). The CDR3 spells CASSQDRAGVDTEAFF. CDR3 nucleotides: TGTGCCAGCAGCCAAGACAGGGCAGGGGTGGACACTGAAGCTTTCTTT.

This clonotype was seen ten or more times. The CDR3 reads CASRAIQDRGSTEYF. As DNA, the CDR3 is TGTGCCAGCAGAGCGATCCAGGACAGGGGAAGTACGGAGTACTTC. J is TRBJ2-7 and V is TRBV6-5; 9 positions match TRBD1. There are 15 residues in the CDR3. The germline gives CDR1 MNHEY, CDR2 SVGAGI. V was pared by 6 bases and J by 11 bases, with 17 bases of the junction left unmatched.

The V and J genes are TRBV11-2 and TRBJ2-3; possibly TRBD1 for D (6 bases). The germline CDR1 and CDR2 sequences are SGHAT and FQNNGV. Trimming removed 0 bases from V and 5 bases from J, with 18 bases in between. CDR3 size: 17 residues. The CDR3 nucleotides read TGTGCCAGCAGCTTAGAGGTTGGCAGGGGACCTAAAGATACGCAGTATTTT. This encodes CASSLEVGRGPKDTQYF.

This clonotype was observed a few times. This chain connects TRBV24-1 to TRBJ2-5; 7 bases agree with TRBD1. This CDR3 comprises 17 residues. Trimming removed 4 bases from V and 4 bases from J; junction bases left unmatched: 14. Germline V gives CDR1 KGHDR, CDR2 SFDVKD. The DNA for the CDR3 is TGTGCCACCAGTGAGACAAGGGCACGGACAGGTCGAGAGACCCAGTACTTC. Translating it yields CATSETRARTGRETQYF.

This clonotype was recorded a few times. This chain uses TRBV7-2 with TRBJ1-4; possibly TRBD1 for D (6 bases). Germline lookup yields CDR1 SGHTA and CDR2 FQGNSA. The CDR3 covers 15 residues. V lost 5 bases and J lost 0, with 10 bases in between. The CDR3 bases are TGTGCCAGCAGCCTCCGACAGGCAACTAATGAAAAACTGTTTTTT. Its protein product is CASSLRQATNEKLFF.

This clonotype was counted many times. V and J are TRBV29-1 and TRBJ2-5, with D uncertain. Trimming shortened V by 3 bases and J by 9 bases, and 17 bases separated the two germline ends. There are 13 residues in the CDR3. The V gene's germline CDR1 is SQVTM and CDR2 ANQGSEA. The CDR3 is CSVEDAQWRPQYF. CDR3 coding DNA: TGCAGCGTTGAGGACGCCCAATGGAGACCCCAGTACTTC.

The chain combines TRBV2 with TRBJ2-5; D is unresolved. Germline V gives CDR1 SNHLY, CDR2 FYNNEI. V was shortened by 8 bases and J by 1 base, with 11 bases between the two germline ends. The CDR3 spans 13 residues. CDR3 DNA: TGTGCCAGCCACATAGGTATCCAAGAGACCCAGTACTTC. Protein: CASHIGIQETQYF.